This T cell receptor beta chain was recorded in a study of technical replicates of blood from a handful of donors. The germline V gene encodes CDR1 PRHDT and CDR2 FYEKMQ (reference sequence). The CDR3 totals 15 residues. The junction had 5 bases not matched to a gene; V was cut back by 5 bases and J by 2 bases. Assay used: immunoSEQ multiplex PCR; TCRdb lists only in-frame clones, some missing. The data show about 70,000 clones, roughly nine tenths seen once. The TCR was taken from a human donor in good health. Sequencing used T cells isolated from PBMCs. This rearrangement joins TRBV13 to TRBJ2-7, with 11 bases that match TRBD2. In nucleotides, the CDR3 is TGTGCCAGCAGCCTCTCGGGACTAGCGGCCTACGAGCAGTACTTC. It is translated as CASSLSGLAAYEQYF.